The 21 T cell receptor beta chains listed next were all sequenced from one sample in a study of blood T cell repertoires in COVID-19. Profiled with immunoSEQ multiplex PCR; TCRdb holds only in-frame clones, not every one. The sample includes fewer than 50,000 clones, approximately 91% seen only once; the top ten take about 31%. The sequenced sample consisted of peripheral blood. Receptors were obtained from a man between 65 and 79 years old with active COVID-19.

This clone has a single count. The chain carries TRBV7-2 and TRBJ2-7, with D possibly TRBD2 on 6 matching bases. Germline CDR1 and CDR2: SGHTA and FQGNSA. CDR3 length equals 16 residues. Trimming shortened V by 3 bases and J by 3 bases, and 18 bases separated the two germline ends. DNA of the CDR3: TGTGCCAGCAGCTTTGTCGGGATAGCGGAGGGCTACGAGCAGTACTTC. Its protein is CASSFVGIAEGYEQYF.

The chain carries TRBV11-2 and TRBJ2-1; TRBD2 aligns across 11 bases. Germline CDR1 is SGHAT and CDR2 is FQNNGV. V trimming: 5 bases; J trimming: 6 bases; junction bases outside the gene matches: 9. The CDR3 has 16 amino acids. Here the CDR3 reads CASSLLLAGVTNEQFF. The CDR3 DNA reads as TGTGCCAGCAGCCTGCTACTAGCGGGAGTTACCAATGAGCAGTTCTTC. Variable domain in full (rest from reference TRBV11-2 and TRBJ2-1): EAGVAQSPRYKIIEKRQSVAFWCNPISGHATLYWYQQILGQGPKLLIQFQNNGVVDDSQLPKDRFSAERLKGVDSTLKIQPAKLEDSAVYLCASSLLLAGVTNEQFFGPGTRLTVL.

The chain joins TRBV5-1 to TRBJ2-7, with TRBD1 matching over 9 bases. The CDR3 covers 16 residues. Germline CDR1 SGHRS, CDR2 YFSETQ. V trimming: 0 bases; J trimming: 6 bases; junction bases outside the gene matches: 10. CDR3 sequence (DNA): TGCGCCAGCAGCTTGGTGGGGACAGGGAGGGAAGGCGAGCAGTACTTC. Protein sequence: CASSLVGTGREGEQYF.

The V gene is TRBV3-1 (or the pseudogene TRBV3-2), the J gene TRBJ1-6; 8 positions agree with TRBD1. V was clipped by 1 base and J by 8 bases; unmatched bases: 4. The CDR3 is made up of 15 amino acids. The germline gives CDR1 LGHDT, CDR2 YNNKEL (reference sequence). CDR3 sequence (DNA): TGTGCCAGCAGCCAAGTCGGACAGGGTTATTCACCCCTCCACTTT. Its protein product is CASSQVGQGYSPLHF.

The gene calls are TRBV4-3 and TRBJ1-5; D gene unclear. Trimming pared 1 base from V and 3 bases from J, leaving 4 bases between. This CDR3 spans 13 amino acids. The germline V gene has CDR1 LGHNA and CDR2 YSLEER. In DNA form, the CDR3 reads TGCGCCAGCAGCCAAGCGGTCAATCAGCCCCAGCATTTT. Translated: CASSQAVNQPQHF.

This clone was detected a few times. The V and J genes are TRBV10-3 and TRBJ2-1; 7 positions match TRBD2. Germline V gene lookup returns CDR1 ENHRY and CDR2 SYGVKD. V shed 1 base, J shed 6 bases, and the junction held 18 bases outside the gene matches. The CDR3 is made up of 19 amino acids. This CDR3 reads CAISECGELAELICNEQFF. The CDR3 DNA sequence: TGTGCCATCAGTGAGTGCGGGGAGCTAGCGGAGCTCATTTGCAATGAGCAGTTCTTC.

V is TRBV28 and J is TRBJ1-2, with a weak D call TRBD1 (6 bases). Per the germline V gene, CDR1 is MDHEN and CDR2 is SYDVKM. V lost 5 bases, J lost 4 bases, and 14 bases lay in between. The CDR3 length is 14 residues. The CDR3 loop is CASSLPQGGYGYTF. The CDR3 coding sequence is TGTGCCAGCAGTCTACCTCAAGGGGGCTATGGCTACACCTTC.

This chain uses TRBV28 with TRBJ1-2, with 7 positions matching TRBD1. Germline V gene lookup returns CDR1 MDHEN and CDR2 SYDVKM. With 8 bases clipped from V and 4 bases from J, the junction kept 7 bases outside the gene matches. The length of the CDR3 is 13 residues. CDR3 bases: TGTGCCAGCCTGGACAGGCAGGCCTATGGCTACACCTTC. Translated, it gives CASLDRQAYGYTF.

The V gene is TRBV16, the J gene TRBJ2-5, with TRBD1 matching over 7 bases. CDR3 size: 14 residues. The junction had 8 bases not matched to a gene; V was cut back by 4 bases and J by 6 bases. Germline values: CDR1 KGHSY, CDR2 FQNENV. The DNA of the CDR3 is TGTGCCAGCAGCCCTCGGACAGGTGGAAAGACCCAGTACTTC. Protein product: CASSPRTGGKTQYF.

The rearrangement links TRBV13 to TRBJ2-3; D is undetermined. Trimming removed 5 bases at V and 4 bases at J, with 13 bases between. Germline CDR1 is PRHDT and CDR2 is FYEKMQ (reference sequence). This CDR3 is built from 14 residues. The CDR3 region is CASSILDNADTQYF. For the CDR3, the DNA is TGTGCCAGCAGCATCCTAGATAACGCAGATACGCAGTATTTT.

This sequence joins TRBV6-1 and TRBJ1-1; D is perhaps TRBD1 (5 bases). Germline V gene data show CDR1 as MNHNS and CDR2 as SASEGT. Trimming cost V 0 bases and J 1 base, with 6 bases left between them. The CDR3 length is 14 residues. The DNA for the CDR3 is TGTGCCAGCAGTGAAGCAGGGGCGAACACTGAAGCTTTCTTT. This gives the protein CASSEAGANTEAFF.

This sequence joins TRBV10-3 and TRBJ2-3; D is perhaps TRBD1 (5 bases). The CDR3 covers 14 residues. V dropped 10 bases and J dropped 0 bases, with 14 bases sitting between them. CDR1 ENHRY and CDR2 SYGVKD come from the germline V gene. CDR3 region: CATQRTSSTDTQYF. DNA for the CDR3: TGTGCCACCCAAAGGACATCTAGCACAGATACGCAGTATTTT.

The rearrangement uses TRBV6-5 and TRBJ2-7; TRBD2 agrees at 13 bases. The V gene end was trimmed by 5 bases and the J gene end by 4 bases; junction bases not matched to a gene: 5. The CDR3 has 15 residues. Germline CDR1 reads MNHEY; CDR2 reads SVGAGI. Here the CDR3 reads CASSRGTSGTYEQYF. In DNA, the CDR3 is TGTGCCAGCAGTCGGGGGACTAGCGGGACTTACGAGCAGTACTTC.

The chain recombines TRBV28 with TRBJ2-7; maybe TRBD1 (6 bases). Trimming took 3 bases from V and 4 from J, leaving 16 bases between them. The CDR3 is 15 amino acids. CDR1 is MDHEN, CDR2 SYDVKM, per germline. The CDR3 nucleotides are TGTGCCAGCAGTTTTGTCGGCTCTCAGGGGTACGAGCAGTACTTC. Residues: CASSFVGSQGYEQYF.

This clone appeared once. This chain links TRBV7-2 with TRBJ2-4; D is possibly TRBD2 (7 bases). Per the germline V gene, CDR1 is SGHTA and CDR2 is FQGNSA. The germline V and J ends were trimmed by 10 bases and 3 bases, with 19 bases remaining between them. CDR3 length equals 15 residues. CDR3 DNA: TGTGCCACCCGGGGGGCGGGAGTACTCAAAAACATTCAGTACTTC. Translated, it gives CATRGAGVLKNIQYF.

The CDR3 sequence: CASRKSTGVPDTQYF. The CDR3 coding sequence is TGTGCCAGCAGAAAATCGACAGGGGTACCAGATACGCAGTATTTT. This rearrangement joins TRBV28 to TRBJ2-3; 8 nucleotides align to TRBD1. This CDR3 is built from 15 residues. Germline V lookup: CDR1 MDHEN, CDR2 SYDVKM. Losses at the gene ends were 6 bases for V and 4 bases for J; bases not matched to a gene: 9.

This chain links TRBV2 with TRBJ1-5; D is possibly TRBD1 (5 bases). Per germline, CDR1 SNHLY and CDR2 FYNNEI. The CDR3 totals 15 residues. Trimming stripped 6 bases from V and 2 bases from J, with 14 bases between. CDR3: CASRARVEGNQPQHF. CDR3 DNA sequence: TGTGCCAGCAGGGCCAGGGTAGAGGGCAATCAGCCCCAGCATTTT.

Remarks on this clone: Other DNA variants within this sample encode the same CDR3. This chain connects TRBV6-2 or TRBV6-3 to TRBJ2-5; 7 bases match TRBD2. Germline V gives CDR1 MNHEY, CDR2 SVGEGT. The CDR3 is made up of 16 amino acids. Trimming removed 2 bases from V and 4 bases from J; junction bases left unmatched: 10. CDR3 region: CASSYKRGPSGETQYF. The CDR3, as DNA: TGTGCCAGCAGTTACAAGCGGGGCCCCTCCGGAGAGACCCAGTACTTC.

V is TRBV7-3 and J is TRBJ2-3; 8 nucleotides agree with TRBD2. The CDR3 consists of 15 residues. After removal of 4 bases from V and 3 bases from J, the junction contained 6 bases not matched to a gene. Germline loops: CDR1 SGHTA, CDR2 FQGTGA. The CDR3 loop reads CASSSPGGPTDTQYF. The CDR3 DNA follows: TGTGCCAGCAGCTCTCCGGGAGGGCCTACAGATACGCAGTATTTT.

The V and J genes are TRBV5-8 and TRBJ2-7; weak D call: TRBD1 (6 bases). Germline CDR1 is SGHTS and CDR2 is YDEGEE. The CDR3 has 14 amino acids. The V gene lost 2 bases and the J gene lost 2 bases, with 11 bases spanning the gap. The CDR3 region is CASSFAGAAYEQYF. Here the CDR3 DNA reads TGTGCCAGCAGCTTCGCAGGGGCGGCCTACGAGCAGTACTTC. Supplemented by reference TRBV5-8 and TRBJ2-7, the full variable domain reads EAGVTQSPTHLIKTRGQQATLRCSPISGHTSVYWYQQALGLGLQFLLWYDEGEERNRGNFPPRFSGRQFPNYSSELNVNALELEDSALYLCASSFAGAAYEQYFGPGTRLTVT.

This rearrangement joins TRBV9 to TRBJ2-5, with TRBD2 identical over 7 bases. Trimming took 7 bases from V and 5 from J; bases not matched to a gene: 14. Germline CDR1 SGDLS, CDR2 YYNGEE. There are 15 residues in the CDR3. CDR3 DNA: TGTGCCAGCGGGGGGGGTAGCCCGGTTTGGGAGACCCAGTACTTC. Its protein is CASGGGSPVWETQYF.